What follows are 4 T cell receptor beta chains derived from one specimen sequenced in a study of T-cell memory formation after mild COVID-19 (dated by TCRdb to the early 2020s). Libraries were made using 5' RACE. Instrument on record: Illumina NovaSeq 6000. The public reads were reprocessed in TCRdb via fastp at Q25 and MiXCR, keeping in-frame beta chains. Entries that share a CDR3 protein sequence are merged under the most common genes and DNA. The sample profile shows hundreds of thousands of distinct CDR3 sequences; over 20% of them were found once. The top ten clones comprise 12% of the sample. Sequencing was carried out using PBMCs or a T cell subset sorted from them (not recorded which). The receptors derive from an adult woman who had mild COVID-19 (a few samples of this study predate the infection). The sample titles of this study are shuffled in the database, so cell type and time point are left out; the donor was told from shared clones.

V is TRBV25-1 and J is TRBJ2-1, with TRBD2 as a possible D gene (6 bases). CDR3 size: 13 residues. V was cut by 5 bases and J by 12 bases, with 17 bases left in between. The germline CDR1 and CDR2 sequences are MGHDK and SYGVNS. The CDR3 nucleotides read TGTGCCAGCAGTCAGTACGGGGGAATGGGGCAGTTCTTC. As protein: CASSQYGGMGQFF.

This clonotype was recorded at least ten times. CDR3 protein: CASSDNRGSSGNTIYF. In nucleotides, the CDR3 is TGTGCCAGCAGTGATAACAGGGGGTCCTCTGGAAACACCATATATTTT. The chain recombines TRBV25-1 with TRBJ1-3, with 8 nucleotides matching TRBD1. Germline V CDR1 and CDR2: MGHDK, SYGVNS. Losses at the gene ends were 3 bases for V and 0 bases for J; bases not matched to a gene: 4. CDR3 length equals 16 residues.

The chain uses TRBV28 and TRBJ2-7; 7 bases match TRBD2. CDR1 is MDHEN, CDR2 SYDVKM, per germline. This CDR3 is 16 amino acids long. The J segment lost 0 bases and the V segment lost 6 bases, leaving 11 bases of the junction unmatched. This CDR3 reads CASSRGGGVASYEQYF. CDR3 bases: TGTGCCAGCAGCCGTGGGGGGGGGGTCGCCTCCTACGAGCAGTACTTC.

The chain couples TRBV29-1 to TRBJ2-1, with D possibly TRBD1 on 6 matching bases. The germline V gene has CDR1 SQVTM and CDR2 ANQGSEA. CDR3 length: 13 amino acids. V lost 4 bases to trimming and J lost 7 bases, with 14 bases between them. The chain's CDR3 is CSVGQVLGNEQFF. The CDR3 coding sequence is TGCAGCGTTGGACAGGTCCTAGGGAATGAGCAGTTCTTC.